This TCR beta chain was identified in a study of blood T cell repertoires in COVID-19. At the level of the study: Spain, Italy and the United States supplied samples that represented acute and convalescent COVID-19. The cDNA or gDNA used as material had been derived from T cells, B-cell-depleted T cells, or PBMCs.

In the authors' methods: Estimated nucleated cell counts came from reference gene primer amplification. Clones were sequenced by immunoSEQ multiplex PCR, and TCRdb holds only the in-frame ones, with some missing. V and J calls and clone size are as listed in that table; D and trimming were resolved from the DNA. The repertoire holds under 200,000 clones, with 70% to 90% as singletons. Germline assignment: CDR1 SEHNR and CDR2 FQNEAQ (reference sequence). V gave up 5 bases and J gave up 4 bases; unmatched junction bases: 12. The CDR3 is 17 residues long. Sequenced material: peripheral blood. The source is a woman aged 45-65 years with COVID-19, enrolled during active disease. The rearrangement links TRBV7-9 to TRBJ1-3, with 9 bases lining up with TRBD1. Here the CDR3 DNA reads TGTGCCAGCAGCCCGGACAGGGGAGCTCTTCGAGGAAACACCATATATTTT. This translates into CASSPDRGALRGNTIYF.